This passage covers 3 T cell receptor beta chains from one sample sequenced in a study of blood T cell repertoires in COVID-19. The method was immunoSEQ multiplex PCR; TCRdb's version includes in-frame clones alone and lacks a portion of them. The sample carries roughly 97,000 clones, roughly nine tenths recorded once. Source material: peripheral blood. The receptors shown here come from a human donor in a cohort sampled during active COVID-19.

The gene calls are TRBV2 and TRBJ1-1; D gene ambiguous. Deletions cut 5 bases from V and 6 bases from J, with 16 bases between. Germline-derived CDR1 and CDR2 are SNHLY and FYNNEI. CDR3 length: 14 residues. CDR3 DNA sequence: TGTGCCAGCAGTCCGACGGGGTCGGCGGCTGAAGCTTTCTTT. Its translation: CASSPTGSAAEAFF. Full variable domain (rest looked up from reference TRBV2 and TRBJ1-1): EPEVTQTPSHQVTQMGQEVILRCVPISNHLYFYWYRQILGQKVEFLVSFYNNEISEKSEIFDDQFSVERPDGSNFTLKIRSTKLEDSAMYFCASSPTGSAAEAFFGQGTRLTVV.

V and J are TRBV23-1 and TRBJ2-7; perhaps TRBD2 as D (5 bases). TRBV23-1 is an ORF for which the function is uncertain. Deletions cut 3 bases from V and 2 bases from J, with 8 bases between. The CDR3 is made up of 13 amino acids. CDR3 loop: CASSQDCPYEQYF. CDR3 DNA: TGCGCCAGCAGTCAGGACTGCCCCTACGAGCAGTACTTC.

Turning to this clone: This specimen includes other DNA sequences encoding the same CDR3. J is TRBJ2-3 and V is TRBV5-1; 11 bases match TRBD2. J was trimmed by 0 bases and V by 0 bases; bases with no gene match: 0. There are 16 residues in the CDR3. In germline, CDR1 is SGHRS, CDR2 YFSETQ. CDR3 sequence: CASSLGTSGSTDTQYF. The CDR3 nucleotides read TGCGCCAGCAGCTTGGGGACTAGCGGGAGCACAGATACGCAGTATTTT.